This T cell receptor (beta chain) was identified in a study of early T cells in non-severe SARS-CoV-2 infection. Via MiXCR, TCRdb re-called the 5' RACE reads, giving one row per CDR3 protein. Of roughly 56,000 distinct CDR3 sequences in the sample, more than 9.5% were seen once. This clonotype turned up a few times. The CDR3 totals 13 residues. CDR1 SGHTA and CDR2 FQGTGA come from the germline V gene. Trimming removed 3 bases from V and 8 bases from J, with 10 bases in between. This clonotype was sampled from an adult who was a healthcare worker with PCR-confirmed SARS-CoV-2 infection or an uninfected control (not recorded which). The gene calls are TRBV7-3 and TRBJ1-4; D unclear. The material sequenced was whole blood. For the CDR3, the DNA is TGTGCCAGCAGCTTTCCGGTTTGGGAAAAACTGTTTTTT. It yields the protein CASSFPVWEKLFF.